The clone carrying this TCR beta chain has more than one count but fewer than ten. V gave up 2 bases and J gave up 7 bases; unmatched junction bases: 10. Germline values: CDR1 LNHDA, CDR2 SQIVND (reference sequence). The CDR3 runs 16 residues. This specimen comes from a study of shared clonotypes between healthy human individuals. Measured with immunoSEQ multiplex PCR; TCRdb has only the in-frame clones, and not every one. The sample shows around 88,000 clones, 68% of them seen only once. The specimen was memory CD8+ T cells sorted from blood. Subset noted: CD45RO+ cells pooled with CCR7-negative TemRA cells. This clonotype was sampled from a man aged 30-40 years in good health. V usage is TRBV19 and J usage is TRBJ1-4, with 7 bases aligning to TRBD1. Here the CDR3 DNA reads TGTGCCAGTAGTATAAACCCTGACAGGGTTGGTGAAAAACTGTTTTTT. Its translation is CASSINPDRVGEKLFF.